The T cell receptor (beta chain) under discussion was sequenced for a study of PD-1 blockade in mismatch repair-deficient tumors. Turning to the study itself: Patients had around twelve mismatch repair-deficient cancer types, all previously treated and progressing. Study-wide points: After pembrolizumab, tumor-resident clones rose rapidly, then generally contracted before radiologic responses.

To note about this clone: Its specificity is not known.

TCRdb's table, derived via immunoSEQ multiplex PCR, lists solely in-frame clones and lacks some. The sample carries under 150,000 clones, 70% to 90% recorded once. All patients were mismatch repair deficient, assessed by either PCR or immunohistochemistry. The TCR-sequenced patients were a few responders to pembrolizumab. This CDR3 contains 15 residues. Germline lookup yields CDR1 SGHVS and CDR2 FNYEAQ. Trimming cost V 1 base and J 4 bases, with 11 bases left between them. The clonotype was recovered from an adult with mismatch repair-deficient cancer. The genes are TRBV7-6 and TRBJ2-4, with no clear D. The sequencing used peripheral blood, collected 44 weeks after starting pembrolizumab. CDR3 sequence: CASSLEPGPKNIQYF. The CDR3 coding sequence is TGTGCCAGCAGCTTAGAGCCGGGTCCAAAAAACATTCAGTACTTC.